The rows below give T cell receptor beta chains drawn from one sample of a study of cytomegalovirus exposure and HLA in healthy donors. TCRdb's copy holds only in-frame clones and misses some; the assay was immunoSEQ multiplex PCR. This sample has 65,000 to 90,000 clones; 60% to 85% occur once, and the top ten carry around an eighth. The specimen was PBMCs. These receptors all come from a man in his 70s in good health and CMV-seronegative. Each CDR3 is given with its conserved first and last residue. The D gene is left open where the match is weak. Clone size is shown for a subset of rows, as once, few, many or a class of expanded clone.

j_call | v_call | clone_size | d_call | cdr3_aa
TRBJ1-5 | TRBV18 | . | . | CASSPDTDQPQHF
TRBJ2-1 | TRBV5-1 | . | TRBD2 | CASSLAVTGGPLNEQFF
TRBJ1-2 | TRBV2 | few | . | CASTTPGNYGYTF
TRBJ2-1 | TRBV7-2 | few | TRBD2 | CASSLAPGLAGLYNEQFF
TRBJ1-6 | TRBV28 | . | TRBD1 | CASSSGQGDSPLHF
TRBJ1-4 | TRBV4-3 | medium-sized | TRBD1 | CASSRDRGQGKLFF
TRBJ2-3 | TRBV11-2 | . | TRBD2 | CASSGLADTQYF
TRBJ1-6 | TRBV18 | . | . | CASSPWEGGNSPLHF
TRBJ2-7 | TRBV7-2 | . | TRBD2 | CASTPPAGRRQYF
TRBJ2-7 | TRBV7-9 | . | TRBD1 | CASSPNPGTGDPYEQYF
TRBJ2-7 | TRBV6-1 | . | TRBD1 | CASSGRDRGKDEQYF
TRBJ2-2 | TRBV13 | . | . | CASSWGRPTGELFF
TRBJ1-3 | TRBV7-9 | . | . | CASSSDSFSSGNTIYF
TRBJ2-7 | TRBV19 | . | . | CASSPLTGGAYEQYF
TRBJ2-2 | TRBV19 | . | . | CASSNGAYANTGELFF
TRBJ1-5 | TRBV7-2 | . | . | CASSLAVEGYQPQHF
TRBJ2-1 | TRBV2 | . | TRBD1 | CASGEGQGAGNEQFF
TRBJ1-2 | TRBV5-4 | . | TRBD1 | CASSMGTGGIYGYTF
TRBJ2-3 | TRBV4-1 | . | . | CASSQERLAADTQYF
TRBJ1-2 | TRBV5-1 | . | . | CASSYTGGVGYTF
TRBJ1-5 | TRBV27 | . | . | CASQGGASNQPQHF
TRBJ2-2 | TRBV7-9 | . | . | CASSLARDRLNTGELFF
TRBJ2-5 | TRBV5-1 | . | TRBD1 | CASSGGTGGYQETQYF